This TCR beta chain was identified during a study of T-cell reconstitution after alpha-beta-depleted transplantation in children. A TCRbeta library incorporating unique molecular identifiers was prepared. TCRdb reanalysed the PCR reads using MiXCR and keeps one entry per CDR3 protein. Here the sample spans a few hundred thousand distinct CDR3 sequences, over 20% being singletons. The CDR3 is made up of 16 amino acids. Germline V lookup: CDR1 MGHRA, CDR2 YSYEKL. J lost 2 bases, V lost 4 bases, and 7 bases had no gene match. The sequence derives from a boy younger than two with Wiskott-Aldrich syndrome, due to receive a stem cell transplant. Source: PBMCs, taken before TCRalphabeta/CD19-depleted stem cell transplant. The genes are TRBV4-1 and TRBJ1-5; TRBD1 matches 8 bases. CDR3 amino acids: CASSPSGTGRNQPQHF. CDR3 DNA: TGCGCCAGCAGCCCATCCGGGACAGGCCGCAATCAGCCCCAGCATTTT.